One and the same sample provided the 11 T cell receptor beta chains below, sequenced in a study of cytomegalovirus exposure and HLA in healthy donors. Amplification used 60 Vbeta primers and 13 Jbeta primers. Method: immunoSEQ multiplex PCR; TCRdb's copy keeps in-frame clones and lacks some. The profile shows approximately 240,000 clones, around 80% of them singletons. The sample taken for sequencing was PBMCs. The receptor source for this set is a woman aged 60 to 75 in good health and CMV-seropositive.

The genes are TRBV20-1 and TRBJ1-4; no reliable D call. Trimming took 5 bases from V and 8 from J, leaving 9 bases between them. Germline V CDR1 and CDR2: DFQATT, SNEGSKA (reference sequence). This CDR3 is 11 amino acids long. The CDR3 is CSAPGEEKLFF. CDR3 nucleotide sequence: TGCAGTGCTCCCGGGGAGGAAAAACTGTTTTTT.

V is TRBV5-1 and J is TRBJ1-1, with 7 positions matching TRBD1. Trimming took 3 bases from V and 4 from J; bases not matched to a gene: 9. From germline, CDR1 is SGHRS and CDR2 YFSETQ. The CDR3 consists of 15 residues. The chain's CDR3 is CASSSRTGLGTEAFF. In nucleotides, the CDR3 is TGCGCCAGCAGCTCCAGGACAGGCCTGGGCACTGAAGCTTTCTTT.

The chain carries TRBV5-1 and TRBJ2-3; possibly TRBD2 for D (6 bases). Trimming left V 4 bases short and J 2 bases short, with 11 bases between. From germline, CDR1 is SGHRS and CDR2 YFSETQ. The CDR3 runs to 14 residues. The CDR3 DNA reads as TGCGCCAGCAGCCCGGGACTCAACACAGATACGCAGTATTTT. Residues: CASSPGLNTDTQYF.

The V gene is TRBV6-1, the J gene TRBJ2-3; the D gene is possibly TRBD2 (6 bases). V was pared by 4 bases and J by 4 bases, with 18 bases between. This CDR3 has 16 amino acids. In germline, CDR1 is MNHNS, CDR2 SASEGT. CDR3 protein: CASSGRRERVADTQYF. Written as DNA, the CDR3 is TGTGCCAGCAGTGGTCGCCGTGAGCGGGTGGCAGATACGCAGTATTTT.

This chain connects TRBV6-5 to TRBJ2-7; D is ambiguous. The CDR3 extends over 11 amino acids. V gave up 5 bases and J gave up 9 bases, with 11 bases separating them. Germline V gives CDR1 MNHEY, CDR2 SVGAGI. The CDR3 region has the DNA TGTGCCAGCAGTGAAAATAGAGTGCAGTACTTC. Translated: CASSENRVQYF.

The gene calls are TRBV11-2 and TRBJ2-7, with 7 bases aligning to TRBD1. The CDR3 contains 15 residues. Germline-derived CDR1 and CDR2 are SGHAT and FQNNGV. The V and J ends lost 3 bases and 4 bases, in that order; junction bases with no gene match: 9. The CDR3 here is CASSLDGTAIYEQYF. The CDR3 DNA reads TGTGCCAGCAGCTTGGACGGGACAGCTATTTACGAGCAGTACTTC. The whole variable domain, filled in from reference TRBV11-2 and TRBJ2-7, reads EAGVAQSPRYKIIEKRQSVAFWCNPISGHATLYWYQQILGQGPKLLIQFQNNGVVDDSQLPKDRFSAERLKGVDSTLKIQPAKLEDSAVYLCASSLDGTAIYEQYFGPGTRLTVT.

The V gene is TRBV18, the J gene TRBJ1-5, with 8 bases fitting TRBD1. Germline V lookup: CDR1 KGHSH, CDR2 LQKENI. This CDR3 is built from 15 residues. V was pared by 4 bases and J by 4 bases, with 6 bases of the junction left unmatched. CDR3 DNA sequence: TGTGCCAGCTCACAAGGGACAGGATTTAATCAGCCCCAGCATTTT. Translation gives CASSQGTGFNQPQHF.

Here the CDR3 DNA reads TGTGCCACCAGCAGATTCATCCAAAAACAGGGCCACGAGCAGTACTTC. Translating it yields CATSRFIQKQGHEQYF. This rearrangement joins TRBV15 to TRBJ2-7; possibly TRBD1 for D (6 bases). This CDR3 is 16 amino acids long. Germline CDR1 and CDR2: LNHNV and YYDKDF (reference sequence). V gave up 2 bases and J gave up 5 bases, with 19 bases separating them.

The chain joins TRBV7-9 to TRBJ1-3; no reliable D call. The germline V gene encodes CDR1 SEHNR and CDR2 FQNEAQ (reference sequence). V lost 1 base and J lost 2, with 18 bases in between. The CDR3 is made up of 18 amino acids. The CDR3 nucleotides read TGTGCCAGCAGCTTAGGAGGGCCACTGCGGCGGGCTGGAAACACCATATATTTT. It is translated as CASSLGGPLRRAGNTIYF.

To note about this clone: One end of the junction varies from germline; a read error may be responsible. The J gene is TRBJ2-7, the V gene TRBV10-3, with 8 nucleotides matching TRBD2. Germline lookup yields CDR1 ENHRY and CDR2 SYGVKD. CDR3 length: 14 amino acids. The CDR3 region has the DNA TGTGCCATCAGTGAGTCGAGCGGGGGATACGGGCAGTACTTC. Its protein product is CAISESSGGYGQYF.

The J gene is TRBJ2-2, the V gene TRBV19; the match to TRBD2 covers 7 bases. The V and J ends lost 4 bases and 2 bases, in that order; junction bases with no gene match: 7. Germline loops: CDR1 LNHDA, CDR2 SQIVND (reference sequence). This CDR3 is 16 amino acids long. The DNA of the CDR3 is TGTGCCAGTAGTAAACGGACTAGTGGAAACACCGGGGAGCTGTTTTTT. Its translation is CASSKRTSGNTGELFF.